Listed below are T cell receptor beta chains from one sample, sequenced in a study of blood T cell repertoires in COVID-19. This table comes from immunoSEQ multiplex PCR, and its TCRdb copy is limited to in-frame clones, with some not included. The table records approximately 61,000 clones, roughly 80% of them present only once. What was sequenced was peripheral blood. Receptor source: a man in his 70s with acute or convalescent COVID-19. The CDR3 runs from the conserved cysteine through the conserved F or W. Fields, in order: D gene, clone size, J gene, V gene, CDR3 DNA, CDR3 protein. D genes are given only for firm matches. Size values are once, few and many counts, or a class for expanded clones, and some rows have none.

-	-	TRBJ2-3	TRBV9	TGTGCCAGCAGCCCGTCACTAGGAGATACGCAGTATTTT	CASSPSLGDTQYF
TRBD1	-	TRBJ1-2	TRBV5-6	TGTGCCAGCAGCGCGGACAGGATTTATGGCTACACCTTC	CASSADRIYGYTF
-	few	TRBJ2-4	TRBV2	TGTGCCAGCAGTCGCGGATTAGCCAAAAACATTCAGTACTTC	CASSRGLAKNIQYF
TRBD2	-	TRBJ2-1	TRBV11-3	TGTGCCAGCAGCACCTCCCGCGGGGGGGAAGAGCAGTTCTTC	CASSTSRGGEEQFF
-	-	TRBJ2-2	TRBV4-1	TGCGCCAGCAGCCAATGGTTTGGGACAACGAACACCGGGGAGCTGTTTTTT	CASSQWFGTTNTGELFF
TRBD1	-	TRBJ1-2	TRBV27	TGTGCCAGCAGTGATGGACAGGGCTATGGCTACACCTTC	CASSDGQGYGYTF
-	-	TRBJ2-2	TRBV5-1	TGCGCCAGCAGCTTCGGTGCAGGGAAGGCCGGGGAGCTGTTTTTT	CASSFGAGKAGELFF
-	-	TRBJ1-1	TRBV2	TGTGCCAGCAGTGAAGGGGGGCGGAACTGGCAAGCTTTCTTT	CASSEGGRNWQAFF
TRBD1	-	TRBJ2-2	TRBV2	TGTGCCAGCAAACAGGGGAGCAACACCGGGGAGCTGTTTTTT	CASKQGSNTGELFF
-	-	TRBJ2-5	TRBV7-3	TGTGCCAGCAGCTTAAACCGGCAAGAGACCCAGTACTTC	CASSLNRQETQYF
TRBD1	few	TRBJ1-5	TRBV10-3	TGTGCCATCAGTGATCAGGGGGCCAATCAGCCCCAGCATTTT	CAISDQGANQPQHF
-	-	TRBJ1-1	TRBV28	TGTGCCAGCAGGGCAATTCAGGGACAAAGGAACACTGAAGCTTTCTTT	CASRAIQGQRNTEAFF
-	-	TRBJ1-2	TRBV27	TGTGCCAGCAGTCTTCTCACCAGTAACTATGGCTACACCTTC	CASSLLTSNYGYTF
-	once	TRBJ2-7	TRBV3-1/TRBV3-2	TGTGCCAGCAACTCAAGGGGCAGTAAAGCTATCTCCTACGAGCAGTACTTC	CASNSRGSKAISYEQYF
-	-	TRBJ2-5	TRBV5-8	TGTGCCAGCAGCTTGCAGAGGGAAGAGACCCAGTACTTC	CASSLQREETQYF
TRBD1	-	TRBJ2-7	TRBV5-1	TGCGCCAGCAGCGATGATTTGAAAGTCCCGGGACAGGGACCAACCTCCTACGAGCAGTACTTC	CASSDDLKVPGQGPTSYEQYF
-	-	TRBJ2-7	TRBV6-1	TGTGCCAGCAGTGAAGGGGGCTCATTCTACGAGCAGTACTTC	CASSEGGSFYEQYF
TRBD1	-	TRBJ2-2	TRBV11-2	TGTGCCAGCGCACACCTCGGGACAGGGGACACCGGGGAGCTGTTTTTT	CASAHLGTGDTGELFF
-	-	TRBJ2-5	TRBV7-6	TGTGCCAGCAGCTTAATGATTGCGGGACTGGCTTCTGAGACCCAGTACTTC	CASSLMIAGLASETQYF
TRBD2	-	TRBJ2-5	TRBV11-3	TGTGCCAGCAGCTTAGGGGCTAGCGGGGGCCAAGAGACCCAGTACTTC	CASSLGASGGQETQYF
TRBD1	few	TRBJ1-2	TRBV6-1	TGTGCCAGCAGTGAGGCAGGGGGAAAGGACTATGGCTACACCTTC	CASSEAGGKDYGYTF
-	-	TRBJ2-3	TRBV29-1	TGCAGCGTCGTGGAGGCCACAGATACGCAGTATTTT	CSVVEATDTQYF
TRBD1	-	TRBJ2-3	TRBV27	TGTGCCAGCAGTCCATGGACAGGGGGCGCAGATACGCAGTATTTT	CASSPWTGGADTQYF
-	-	TRBJ2-3	TRBV21-1	TGTGCCAGCAGCAATTTTTGGCATCAACCTGAGGGAACGGGGGGGCCTCATACGCAGTATTTT	CASSNFWHQPEGTGGPHTQYF
TRBD2	-	TRBJ2-6	TRBV5-6	TGTGCCAGCTACGCGGATCCCGGGGGGAATGGGGCCAACGTCCTGACTTTC	CASYADPGGNGANVLTF
-	-	TRBJ1-2	TRBV6-5	TGTGCCAGCACTCCCAGGGGCCGAGCTAACTATGGCTACACCTTC	CASTPRGRANYGYTF
-	few	TRBJ1-6	TRBV27	TGTGCCAGCAGCCCCGGGGGAGGGACACCCCGTGGGCCCCTCCACTTT	CASSPGGGTPRGPLHF
TRBD2	-	TRBJ2-5	TRBV6-6	TGTGCCAGCAGTGCACTAGCGGGGGGGCAGGTGACCCAGTACTTC	CASSALAGGQVTQYF
-	few	TRBJ2-2	TRBV5-4	TGTGCCAGCGGTAAAGGAGGCAGGGGAGACACCGGGGAGCTGTTTTTT	CASGKGGRGDTGELFF
-	-	TRBJ1-5	TRBV7-2	TGTGCCAGCAGCCTAGCTAACAGGGAGCGTCAGCCCCAGCATTTT	CASSLANRERQPQHF
-	-	TRBJ2-5	TRBV18	TGTGCCAGCTCACCTCCGCCCAGGGGGACCCAGTACTTC	CASSPPPRGTQYF
-	-	TRBJ1-4	TRBV3-1/TRBV3-2	TGTGCCAGCAGCCAAGTTATCAATGAAAAACTGTTTTTT	CASSQVINEKLFF
TRBD2	-	TRBJ2-1	TRBV4-1	TGCGCCAGCAGCACTAGCGGGGTAGATGAGCAGTTCTTC	CASSTSGVDEQFF
-	few	TRBJ1-6	TRBV6-1	TGTGCCAGCACCCAGAGGCGGGGGAATTCACCCCTCCACTTT	CASTQRRGNSPLHF
-	few	TRBJ1-1	TRBV6-1	TGTGCCAGCAGTGAAGGTATGGCAACAATGAACACTGAAGCTTTCTTT	CASSEGMATMNTEAFF
TRBD1	-	TRBJ2-2	TRBV11-1	TGTGCCAGCAGCACTCGACAGGGGAACACCGGGGAGCTGTTTTTT	CASSTRQGNTGELFF
TRBD2	-	TRBJ2-5	TRBV29-1	TGCAGCGTTATGGATAGCGGGGGCCCCCGGGAGACCCAGTACTTC	CSVMDSGGPRETQYF
-	-	TRBJ2-1	TRBV2	TGTGCCAGCATGGATATTTCGACAGTTGTAATCAATGAGCAGTTCTTC	CASMDISTVVINEQFF
-	-	TRBJ1-1	TRBV5-4	TGTGCCAGCAGCTTGGGAGGGTATGGGTCCGCAACGGGGGACACTGAAGCTTTCTTT	CASSLGGYGSATGDTEAFF
-	-	TRBJ1-2	TRBV29-1	TGCAGCGTTGAAGACGGCGAACAGGCCGGGTATGGCTACACCTTC	CSVEDGEQAGYGYTF
-	-	TRBJ1-4	TRBV4-2	TGTGCCAGCAGCCAAGAGAGGCAGGGGTCTGAAAAACTGTTTTTT	CASSQERQGSEKLFF
-	-	TRBJ2-1	TRBV18	TGTGCCAGCTCCCTCAATGACCTAGCGATCCACAATGAGCAGTTCTTC	CASSLNDLAIHNEQFF
-	-	TRBJ1-3	TRBV7-9	TGTGCCAGCAGGTCGGGGGGTGGCTCTGGAAACACCATATATTTT	CASRSGGGSGNTIYF
-	-	TRBJ1-2	TRBV3-1/TRBV3-2	TGTGCCAGCAGCCGATCAGGGTCTACTAACTACACCTTC	CASSRSGSTNYTF
-	-	TRBJ2-3	TRBV12-3/TRBV12-4	TGTGCCAGCAGTTTCGAGGTCACAGATACGCAGTATTTT	CASSFEVTDTQYF
-	-	TRBJ2-7	TRBV11-1	TGTGCCAGCAGCCTAACCTTCGACTCGGCCTACGAGCAGTACTTC	CASSLTFDSAYEQYF
-	few	TRBJ1-4	TRBV6-1	TGTGCCAGCAGTGAAGCTCCTGCAACTAATGAAAAACTGTTTTTT	CASSEAPATNEKLFF
-	-	TRBJ2-7	TRBV28	TGTGCCAGCAGTTTCTATTACGAGCAGTACTTC	CASSFYYEQYF
TRBD1	-	TRBJ2-1	TRBV5-1	TGCGCCAGCAGCTTGGAACCCCACAGGGGCTCCTACAATGAGCAGTTCTTC	CASSLEPHRGSYNEQFF
TRBD2	once	TRBJ2-1	TRBV9	TGTGCCAGCAGCGCAACTAGCGGGGCCACATACAATGAGCAGTTCTTC	CASSATSGATYNEQFF
TRBD2	-	TRBJ2-7	TRBV5-4	TGTGCCAGCAGCCGAGCGGGGGGGACCTCCTACGAGCAGTACTTC	CASSRAGGTSYEQYF
-	once	TRBJ2-2	TRBV5-6	TGTGCCAGCAGCCTCACCGGGTCACCGGGCGGGGAGCTGTTTTTT	CASSLTGSPGGELFF
TRBD1	-	TRBJ2-7	TRBV5-1	TGCGCCAGCAGCTGGGGGACAGGGGGTTACGAGCAGTACTTC	CASSWGTGGYEQYF
TRBD1	-	TRBJ1-5	TRBV5-1	TGCGCCAGCAGCCCGACTCCTACAGGGGGTGGCAATCAGCCCCAGCATTTT	CASSPTPTGGGNQPQHF